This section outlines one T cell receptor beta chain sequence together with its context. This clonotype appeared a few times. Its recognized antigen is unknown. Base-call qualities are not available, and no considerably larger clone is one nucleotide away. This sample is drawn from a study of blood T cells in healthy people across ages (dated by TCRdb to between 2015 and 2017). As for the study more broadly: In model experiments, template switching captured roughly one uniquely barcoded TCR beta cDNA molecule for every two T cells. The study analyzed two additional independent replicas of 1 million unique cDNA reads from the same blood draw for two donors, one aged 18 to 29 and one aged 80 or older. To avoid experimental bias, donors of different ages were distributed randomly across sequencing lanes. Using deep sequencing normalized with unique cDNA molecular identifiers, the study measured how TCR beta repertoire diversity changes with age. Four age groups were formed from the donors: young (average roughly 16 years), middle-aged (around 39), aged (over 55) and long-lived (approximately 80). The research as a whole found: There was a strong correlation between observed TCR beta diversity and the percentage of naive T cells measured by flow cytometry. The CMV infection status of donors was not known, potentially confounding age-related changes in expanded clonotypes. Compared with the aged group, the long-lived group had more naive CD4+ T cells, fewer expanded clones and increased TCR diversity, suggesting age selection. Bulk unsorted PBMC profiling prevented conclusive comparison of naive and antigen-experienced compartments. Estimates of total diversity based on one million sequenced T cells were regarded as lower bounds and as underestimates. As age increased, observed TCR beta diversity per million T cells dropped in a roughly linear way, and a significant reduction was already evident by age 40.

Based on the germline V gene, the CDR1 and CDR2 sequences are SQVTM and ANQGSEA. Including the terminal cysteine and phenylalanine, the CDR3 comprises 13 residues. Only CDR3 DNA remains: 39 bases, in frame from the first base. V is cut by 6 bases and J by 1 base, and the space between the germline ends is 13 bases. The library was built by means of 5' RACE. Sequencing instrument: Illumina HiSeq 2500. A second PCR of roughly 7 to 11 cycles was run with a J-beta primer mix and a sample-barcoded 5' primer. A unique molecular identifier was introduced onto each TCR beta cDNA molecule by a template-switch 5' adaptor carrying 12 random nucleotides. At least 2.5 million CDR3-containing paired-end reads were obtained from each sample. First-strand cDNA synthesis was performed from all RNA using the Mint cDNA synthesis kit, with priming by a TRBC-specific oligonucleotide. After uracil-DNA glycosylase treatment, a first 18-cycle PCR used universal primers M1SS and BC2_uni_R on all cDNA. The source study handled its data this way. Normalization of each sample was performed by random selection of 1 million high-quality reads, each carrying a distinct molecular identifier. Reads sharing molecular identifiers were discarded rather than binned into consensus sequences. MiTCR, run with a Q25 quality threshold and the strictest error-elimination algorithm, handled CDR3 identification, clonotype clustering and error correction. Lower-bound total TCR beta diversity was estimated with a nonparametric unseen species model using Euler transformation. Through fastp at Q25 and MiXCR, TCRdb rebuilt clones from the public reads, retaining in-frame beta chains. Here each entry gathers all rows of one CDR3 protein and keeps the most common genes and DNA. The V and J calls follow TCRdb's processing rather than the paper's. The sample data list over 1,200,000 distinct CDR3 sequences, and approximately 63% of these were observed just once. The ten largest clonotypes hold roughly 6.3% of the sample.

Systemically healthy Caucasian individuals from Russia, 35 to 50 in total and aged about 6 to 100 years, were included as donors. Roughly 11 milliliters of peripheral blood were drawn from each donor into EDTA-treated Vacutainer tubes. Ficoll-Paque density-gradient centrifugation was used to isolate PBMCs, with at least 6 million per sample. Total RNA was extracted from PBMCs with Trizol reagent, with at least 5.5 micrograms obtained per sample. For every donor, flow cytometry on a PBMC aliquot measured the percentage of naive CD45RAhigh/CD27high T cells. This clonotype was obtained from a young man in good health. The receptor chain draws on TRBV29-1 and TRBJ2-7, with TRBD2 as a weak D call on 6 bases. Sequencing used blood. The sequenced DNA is TGCAGCGTGGAGGGACTGCCGTCCTACGAGCAGTACTTC. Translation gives CSVEGLPSYEQYF.